The 20 T cell receptor beta chains below all came from one sample that was sequenced in a study of early T cells in non-severe SARS-CoV-2 infection. MiXCR was run by TCRdb on the 5' RACE reads, yielding one entry per CDR3 protein. The sample records around 63,000 distinct CDR3 sequences, around 13% being singletons. The specimen was whole blood. Receptors were obtained from an adult who was a healthcare worker with PCR-confirmed SARS-CoV-2 infection or an uninfected control (not recorded which).

This clonotype was seen at least ten times. The chain couples TRBV20-1 to TRBJ1-1; D is possibly TRBD1 (5 bases). CDR3 size: 14 residues. Looked up from germline, CDR1 is DFQATT and CDR2 is SNEGSKA (reference sequence). The V end lost 6 bases, the J end lost 0 bases, and 14 bases lay between the germline ends. The CDR3 region is CSAEARGVNTEAFF. CDR3 nucleotide sequence: TGCAGTGCCGAAGCGAGAGGGGTGAACACTGAAGCTTTCTTT.

This chain joins TRBV2 and TRBJ2-3; D is ambiguous. Germline V gene sequence: CDR1 SNHLY, CDR2 FYNNEI. CDR3 size: 14 residues. V lost 1 base to trimming and J lost 0 bases, with 5 bases between them. CDR3: CASSEVLSTDTQYF. For the CDR3, the DNA is TGTGCCAGCAGTGAAGTACTGAGCACAGATACGCAGTATTTT.

This clonotype was seen at least ten times. J is TRBJ2-2 and V is TRBV19, with TRBD1 as a possible D gene (6 bases). The V gene's germline CDR1 is LNHDA and CDR2 SQIVND (reference sequence). The V end lost 5 bases, the J end lost 4 bases, and 23 bases lay between the germline ends. This CDR3 has 18 amino acids. The DNA for the CDR3 is TGTGCCAGTAGTCTTTTACCCGGGACAACCATCTTCACCGGGGAGCTGTTTTTT. Translated, it gives CASSLLPGTTIFTGELFF.

This rearrangement joins TRBV4-3 to TRBJ2-3; the D is unclear. Trimming cost V 0 bases and J 2 bases, with 12 bases left between them. In germline, CDR1 is LGHNA, CDR2 YSLEER. The CDR3 contains 16 residues. CDR3 DNA: TGCGCCAGCAGCCAAGATTGGGCCAGGTACACAGATACGCAGTATTTT. Translated, it gives CASSQDWARYTDTQYF.

The chain recombines TRBV6-6 with TRBJ1-2; 8 nucleotides agree with TRBD1. The CDR3 runs 12 residues. Germline V gene sequence: CDR1 MNHNY, CDR2 SVGAGI (reference sequence). Losses at the gene ends were 5 bases for V and 8 bases for J; bases not matched to a gene: 4. As DNA, the CDR3 is TGTGCCAGCAGTCAGGGGGCAGTAGGCTACACCTTC. Amino acid sequence: CASSQGAVGYTF.

The chain carries TRBV7-9 and TRBJ2-3, with D perhaps matching TRBD1 (6 bases). CDR1 is SEHNR, CDR2 FQNEAQ, per germline (reference sequence). V was pared by 11 bases and J by 4 bases, with 7 bases between. The CDR3 has 10 amino acids. CDR3 loop: CAGGSDTQYF. CDR3 coding DNA: TGTGCCGGGGGCTCAGATACGCAGTATTTT.

This clonotype occurred many times. The gene calls are TRBV6-5 and TRBJ2-7; TRBD1 matches at 12 bases. CDR1 and CDR2 from the germline V gene are MNHEY and SVGAGI. This CDR3 comprises 15 residues. V lost 3 bases to trimming and J lost 6 bases; unmatched junction nucleotides: 6. The CDR3 bases are TGTGCCAGCAGTTATCCCGGGACAGGGGGCTTCGAGCAGTACTTC. It codes for CASSYPGTGGFEQYF.

This chain joins TRBV4-1 and TRBJ2-3; D is unresolved. Germline CDR1 MGHRA, CDR2 YSYEKL. The CDR3 spans 13 residues. Trimming cost V 2 bases and J 6 bases, with 9 bases left between them. The CDR3 DNA reads as TGCGCCAGCAGCCAAATCCCCCTCGATACGCAGTATTTT. It codes for CASSQIPLDTQYF.

This clonotype was observed at least ten times. This chain links TRBV12-3 or TRBV12-4 with TRBJ2-1; D may correspond to TRBD1 or TRBD2 (5 bases each). Deletions cut 5 bases from V and 10 bases from J, with 18 bases between. CDR3 size: 14 residues. The CDR3 region is CASSDGTGKVEQFF. CDR3 sequence (DNA): TGTGCCAGCAGTGACGGGACGGGCAAAGTAGAGCAGTTCTTC.

The V gene is TRBV10-3, the J gene TRBJ2-7; TRBD2 aligns across 10 bases. CDR1 is ENHRY and CDR2 is SYGVKD in the germline V gene. The CDR3 has 16 residues. J gave up 5 bases and V 2 bases, and 9 bases lay outside the gene matches. DNA of the CDR3: TGTGCCATCAGTGAGCTCATAGCGGGGGGCCAGGACGAGCAGTACTTC. The encoded protein is CAISELIAGGQDEQYF.

This clonotype was counted at least ten times. V and J are TRBV5-3 and TRBJ2-7; maybe TRBD1 (5 bases). TRBV5-3 is recorded as an ORF, its role being uncertain. Trimming removed 0 bases from V and 5 bases from J, with 9 bases in between. The CDR3 is made up of 13 amino acids. For the CDR3, the DNA is TGTGCCAGAAGCTTGGGGGGCCGAGACGAGCAGTACTTC. This gives the protein CARSLGGRDEQYF.

This chain links TRBV11-2 with TRBJ2-3, with 7 bases that match TRBD1. The CDR3 totals 16 residues. Per the germline V gene, CDR1 is SGHAT and CDR2 is FQNNGV. Losses at the gene ends were 1 base for V and 2 bases for J; bases not matched to a gene: 6. DNA of the CDR3: TGTGCCAGCAGCTTAGGGGGACAGCCATACACAGATACGCAGTATTTT. Protein product: CASSLGGQPYTDTQYF.

This clonotype appeared a few times. The J gene is TRBJ2-7, the V gene TRBV7-2, with TRBD1 identical over 8 bases. This CDR3 comprises 15 residues. CDR1 is SGHTA and CDR2 is FQGNSA in the germline V gene. Germline trimming cut 3 bases from V and 1 base from J; bases unmatched to any gene: 5. The CDR3 bases are TGTGCCAGCAGCTTCAACGGACAGGGTTCCTACGAGCAGTACTTC. Translated, it gives CASSFNGQGSYEQYF.

There are many counts of this clonotype. V is TRBV7-2 and J is TRBJ1-6; 8 bases align to TRBD1. The CDR3 is made up of 16 amino acids. Looked up from germline, CDR1 is SGHTA and CDR2 is FQGNSA. V lost 1 base, J lost 10 bases, and 9 bases stayed unmatched. As DNA, the CDR3 is TGTGCCAGCAGCTTAGTAGGCAGGGGGCCTAGGTCACCCCTCCACTTT. It codes for CASSLVGRGPRSPLHF.

This chain uses TRBV3-1 with TRBJ1-6, with no clear D. The V end lost 1 base, the J end lost 4 bases, and 5 bases lay between the germline ends. This CDR3 comprises 14 residues. Germline CDR1 reads LGHDT; CDR2 reads YNNKEL (reference sequence). Here the CDR3 reads CASSQVTYNSPLHF. The CDR3 DNA reads as TGTGCCAGCAGCCAAGTAACGTATAATTCACCCCTCCACTTT.

This clonotype occurred many times. The CDR3 DNA reads TGCGCCAGCGTACAAGGCACTAACACTGAAGCTTTCTTT. This sequence encodes CASVQGTNTEAFF. V and J are TRBV5-1 and TRBJ1-1; the D is unclear. Between the trimmed V and J ends, which lost 7 bases and 2 bases, there was a span of 12 bases. The CDR3 covers 13 residues. Germline CDR1 is SGHRS and CDR2 is YFSETQ.

This clonotype was recorded at least ten times. The gene calls are TRBV29-1 and TRBJ2-5; no definite D call. The CDR3 is made up of 12 amino acids. Trimming cost V 3 bases and J 5 bases, with 10 bases left between them. CDR1 and CDR2 (germline): SQVTM, ANQGSEA. CDR3 bases: TGCAGCGTTGATAAGGATCTGGAGACCCAGTACTTC. Its translation is CSVDKDLETQYF.

This clonotype was picked up a small number of times. The chain carries TRBV7-2 and TRBJ2-3, with a weak D call TRBD2 (6 bases). The length of the CDR3 is 15 residues. Germline V gene sequence: CDR1 SGHTA, CDR2 FQGNSA. Deletions cut 7 bases from V and 2 bases from J, with 16 bases between. DNA for the CDR3: TGTGCCAGCACCCGTACTTGGGACTCCACAGATACGCAGTATTTT. It codes for CASTRTWDSTDTQYF.

This clonotype has ten or more counts. V gene TRBV23-1 combines with J gene TRBJ1-4, with D possibly TRBD1 on 5 matching bases. TRBV23-1 is an ORF, with its function uncertain. The CDR3 contains 15 residues. V shed 7 bases and J shed 5 bases, with 17 bases lying between them. The CDR3 protein is CASKKISGGNEKLFF. CDR3 bases: TGCGCCAGCAAGAAAATCTCCGGGGGGAATGAAAAACTGTTTTTT.

There are a few counts of this clonotype. The chain joins TRBV7-2 to TRBJ2-5, with D perhaps being TRBD1 or TRBD2 (6 bases each). Trimming pared 5 bases from V and 5 bases from J, leaving 15 bases between. CDR3 size: 14 residues. Germline V gives CDR1 SGHTA, CDR2 FQGNSA. For the CDR3, the DNA is TGTGCCAGCAGCCTCTTCGTGGGGGGCGAGACCCAGTACTTC. It translates to CASSLFVGGETQYF.